Below, one TCR beta chain is given with its context. Healthy bone marrow donors supplied every sample. The data derive from a study of cytomegalovirus exposure and HLA in healthy donors. The PCR used 60 Vbeta and 13 Jbeta primers. The assay was immunoSEQ multiplex PCR, and TCRdb's table has in-frame clones only and misses some. The sample lists 85,000 to 130,000 clones; 60% to 80% were seen once. The CDR3 is made up of 14 amino acids. V dropped 4 bases and J dropped 4; count of bases not matched to a gene: 4. Germline CDR1 LNHDA, CDR2 SQIVND (reference sequence). This clonotype was sampled from a man between 40 and 49 years old in good health and CMV-seronegative. The sample consisted of PBMCs. This chain links TRBV19 with TRBJ2-3; 8 nucleotides match TRBD1. The CDR3 sequence: CASSKDREADTQYF. In nucleotides, the CDR3 is TGTGCCAGTAGTAAGGACAGGGAAGCAGATACGCAGTATTTT.